These 9 T cell receptor beta chains were all obtained from the same sample, sequenced in a study of monozygotic twins with inflammatory bowel disease. TCRdb reworked the 5' RACE reads into one entry per CDR3 protein, no DNA. The sample totals more than 300,000 distinct CDR3 sequences. The sample taken for sequencing was blood. The receptor set was obtained from a human donor with ulcerative colitis or Crohn's disease, or a healthy co-twin of an affected twin (not recorded which).

The rearrangement joins TRBV24-1 to TRBJ2-5; TCRdb indicates TRBD2, and absent DNA this call remains unverified. Germline loops: CDR1 KGHDR, CDR2 SFDVKD. The CDR3 is 15 residues long. The CDR3 here is CATSSTGPLGETQYF.

The chain joins TRBV6-1 to TRBJ2-7; TCRdb outputs TRBD1, but without DNA this stays unchecked. This CDR3 region has 15 residues. Germline V lookup: CDR1 MNHNS, CDR2 SASEGT. The CDR3 spells CASSRDSYSSYEQYF.

The CDR3 is CASSLMQLAKNIQYF. This chain joins TRBV5-5 and TRBJ2-4. The CDR3 runs 15 residues. Germline assignment: CDR1 SGHKS and CDR2 YYEKEE (reference sequence).

This chain uses TRBV11-2 with TRBJ2-1; as DNA is missing, the TRBD1 call by TCRdb cannot be tested. The length of the CDR3 is 12 residues. Germline V gene data show CDR1 as SGHAT and CDR2 as FQNNGV. CDR3 sequence reads: CASSLRVPYWNF.

The rearrangement uses TRBV20-1 and TRBJ2-7; TCRdb selects TRBD1, and the lack of DNA leaves this call unchecked. Germline V gene lookup returns CDR1 DFQATT and CDR2 SNEGSKA (reference sequence). This CDR3 is 14 amino acids long. CDR3 loop: CSAPPGTSSYEQYF.

The V call is TRBV5-1, the J call TRBJ2-1. There are 15 residues in the CDR3. The germline V gene encodes CDR1 SGHRS and CDR2 YFSETQ. The chain's CDR3 is CASSLQGAAYNEQFF.

This chain uses TRBV4-2 with TRBJ2-3; TCRdb picks TRBD1, but there is no DNA to check that call. The CDR3 length is 16 residues. CDR1 LGHNA and CDR2 YNFKEQ come from the germline V gene. CDR3 protein: CASSQDNGGGKDTQYF.

CDR3 amino acids: CASSQDQNRFKDTQYF. This chain uses TRBV4-2 with TRBJ2-3. The germline V gene has CDR1 LGHNA and CDR2 YNFKEQ. The CDR3 has 16 amino acids.

V usage is TRBV29-1 and J usage is TRBJ1-1. Germline values: CDR1 SQVTM, CDR2 ANQGSEA. This CDR3 region has 12 residues. The CDR3 sequence: CSVTDRNTEAFF. Looking up the rest from reference TRBV29-1 and TRBJ1-1 gives the full variable domain: SAVISQKPSRDICQRGTSLTIQCQVDSQVTMMFWYRQQPGQSLTLIATANQGSEATYESGFVIDKFPISRPNLTFSTLTVSNMSPEDSSIYLCSVTDRNTEAFFGQGTRLTVV.